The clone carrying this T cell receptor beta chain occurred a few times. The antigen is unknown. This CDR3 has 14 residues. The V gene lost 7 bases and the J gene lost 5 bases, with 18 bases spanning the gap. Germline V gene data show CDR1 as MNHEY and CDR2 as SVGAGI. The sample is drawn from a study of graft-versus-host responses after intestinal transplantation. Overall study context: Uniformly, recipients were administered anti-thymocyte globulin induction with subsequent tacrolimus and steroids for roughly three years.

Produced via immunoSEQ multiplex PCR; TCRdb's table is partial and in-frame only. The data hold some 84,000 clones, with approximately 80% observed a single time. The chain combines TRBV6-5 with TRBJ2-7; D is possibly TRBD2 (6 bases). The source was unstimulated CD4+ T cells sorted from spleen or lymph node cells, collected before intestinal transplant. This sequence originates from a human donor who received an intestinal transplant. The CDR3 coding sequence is TGTGCCAGCAAACTAACCTCGGGGGTCCACGAGCAGTACTTC. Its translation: CASKLTSGVHEQYF.